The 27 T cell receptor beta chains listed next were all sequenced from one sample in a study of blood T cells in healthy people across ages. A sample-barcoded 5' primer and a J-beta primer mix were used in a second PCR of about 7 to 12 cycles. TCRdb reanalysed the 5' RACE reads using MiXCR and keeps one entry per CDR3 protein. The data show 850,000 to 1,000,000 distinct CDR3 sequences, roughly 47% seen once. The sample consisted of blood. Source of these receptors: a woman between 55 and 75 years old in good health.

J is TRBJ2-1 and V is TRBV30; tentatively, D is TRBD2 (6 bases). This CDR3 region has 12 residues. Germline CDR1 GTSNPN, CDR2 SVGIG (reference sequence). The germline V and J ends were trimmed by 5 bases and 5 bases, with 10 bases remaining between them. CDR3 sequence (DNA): TGTGCCTGGCCAGCGGGTGACAATGAGCAGTTCTTC. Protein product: CAWPAGDNEQFF.

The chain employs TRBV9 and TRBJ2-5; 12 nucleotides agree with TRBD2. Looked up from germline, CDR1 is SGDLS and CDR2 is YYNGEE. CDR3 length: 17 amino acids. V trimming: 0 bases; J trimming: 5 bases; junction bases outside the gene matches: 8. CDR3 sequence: CASSVAPTSGSSETQYF. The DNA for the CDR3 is TGTGCCAGCAGCGTAGCCCCGACTAGCGGGAGTAGTGAGACCCAGTACTTC.

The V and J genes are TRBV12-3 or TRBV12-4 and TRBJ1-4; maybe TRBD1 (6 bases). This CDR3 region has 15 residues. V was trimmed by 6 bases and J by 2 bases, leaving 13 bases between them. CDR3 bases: TGTGCCAGCAGAAAGGGGGGGCTGACTAATGAAAAACTGTTTTTT. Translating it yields CASRKGGLTNEKLFF.

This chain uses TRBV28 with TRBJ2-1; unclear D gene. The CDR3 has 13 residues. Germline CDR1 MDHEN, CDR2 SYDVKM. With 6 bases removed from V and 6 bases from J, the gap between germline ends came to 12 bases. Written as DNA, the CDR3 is TGTGCCAGCAGGCCGCCCTATGGCAATGAGCAGTTCTTC. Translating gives CASRPPYGNEQFF. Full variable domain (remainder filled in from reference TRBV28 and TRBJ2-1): DVKVTQSSRYLVKRTGEKVFLECVQDMDHENMFWYRQDPGLGLRLIYFSYDVKMKEKGDIPEGYSVSREKKERFSLILESASTNQTSMYLCASRPPYGNEQFFGPGTRLTVL.

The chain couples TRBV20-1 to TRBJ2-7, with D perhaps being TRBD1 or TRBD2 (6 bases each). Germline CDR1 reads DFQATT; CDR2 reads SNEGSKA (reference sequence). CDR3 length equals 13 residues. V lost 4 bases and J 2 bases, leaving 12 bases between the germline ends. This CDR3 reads CSANRDSTYEQYF. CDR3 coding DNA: TGCAGTGCTAACAGGGACTCCACCTACGAGCAGTACTTC.

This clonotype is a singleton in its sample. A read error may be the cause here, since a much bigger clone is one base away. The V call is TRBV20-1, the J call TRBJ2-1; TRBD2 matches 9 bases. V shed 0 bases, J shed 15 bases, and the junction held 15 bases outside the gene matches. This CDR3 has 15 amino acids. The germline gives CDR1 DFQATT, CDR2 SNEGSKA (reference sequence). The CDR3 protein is CSARDSQREATVPFF. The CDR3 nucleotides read TGCAGTGCTAGAGATAGTCAGCGGGAGGCCACTGTTCCGTTCTTC.

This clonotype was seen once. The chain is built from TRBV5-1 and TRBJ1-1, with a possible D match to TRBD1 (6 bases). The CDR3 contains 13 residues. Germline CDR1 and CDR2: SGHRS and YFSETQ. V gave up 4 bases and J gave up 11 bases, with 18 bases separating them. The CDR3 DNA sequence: TGCGCCAGCAGCCCAGGGACATTAAGTCATGCTTTCTTT. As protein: CASSPGTLSHAFF.

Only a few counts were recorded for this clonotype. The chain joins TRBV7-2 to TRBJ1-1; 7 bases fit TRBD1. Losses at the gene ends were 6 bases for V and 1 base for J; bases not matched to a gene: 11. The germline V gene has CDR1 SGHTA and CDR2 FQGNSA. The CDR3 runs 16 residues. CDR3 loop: CASRDPNRGRNTEAFF. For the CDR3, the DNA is TGTGCCAGCAGGGATCCGAACAGGGGAAGGAACACTGAAGCTTTCTTT.

CDR3 DNA sequence: TGTGCCATCAGTAGGGGACAGGGCGCAGATACGCAGTATTTT. Amino acid sequence: CAISRGQGADTQYF. V is TRBV10-3 and J is TRBJ2-3; 9 bases match TRBD1. The CDR3 contains 14 residues. Germline CDR1 ENHRY, CDR2 SYGVKD. With 5 bases clipped from V and 4 bases from J, the junction kept 4 bases outside the gene matches.

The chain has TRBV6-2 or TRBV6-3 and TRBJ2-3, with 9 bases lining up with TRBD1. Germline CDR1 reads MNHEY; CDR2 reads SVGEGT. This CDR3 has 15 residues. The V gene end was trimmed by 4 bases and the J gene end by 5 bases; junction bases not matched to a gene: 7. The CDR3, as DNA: TGTGCCAGCAGTTTGTACCGGGACAGGGAAGATACGCAGTATTTT. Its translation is CASSLYRDREDTQYF.

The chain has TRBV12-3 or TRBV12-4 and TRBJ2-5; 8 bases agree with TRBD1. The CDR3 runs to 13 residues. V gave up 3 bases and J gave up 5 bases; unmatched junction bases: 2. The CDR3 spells CASSFNRGETQYF. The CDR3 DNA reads TGTGCCAGCAGTTTCAACAGGGGGGAGACCCAGTACTTC.

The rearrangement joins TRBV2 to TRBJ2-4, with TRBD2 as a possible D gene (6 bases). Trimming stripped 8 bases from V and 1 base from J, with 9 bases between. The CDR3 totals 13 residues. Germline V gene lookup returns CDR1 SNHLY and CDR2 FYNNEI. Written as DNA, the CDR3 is TGTGCCAGCGAGGAGGGGGCCAAAAACATTCAGTACTTC. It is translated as CASEEGAKNIQYF.

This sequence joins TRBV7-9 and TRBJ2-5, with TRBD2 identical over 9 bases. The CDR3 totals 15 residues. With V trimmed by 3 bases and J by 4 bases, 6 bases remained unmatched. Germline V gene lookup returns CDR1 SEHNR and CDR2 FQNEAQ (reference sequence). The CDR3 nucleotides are TGTGCCAGCAGCTTTTTCGGAGCGGGAGGAGAGACCCAGTACTTC. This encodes CASSFFGAGGETQYF.

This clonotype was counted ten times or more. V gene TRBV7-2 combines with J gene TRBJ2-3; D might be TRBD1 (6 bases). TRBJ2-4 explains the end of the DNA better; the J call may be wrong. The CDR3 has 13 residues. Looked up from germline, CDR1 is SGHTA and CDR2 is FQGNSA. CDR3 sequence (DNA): TGTGCCAGCAGCTTGGCGTCAGGGGATACTCAGTACTTC. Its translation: CASSLASGDTQYF.

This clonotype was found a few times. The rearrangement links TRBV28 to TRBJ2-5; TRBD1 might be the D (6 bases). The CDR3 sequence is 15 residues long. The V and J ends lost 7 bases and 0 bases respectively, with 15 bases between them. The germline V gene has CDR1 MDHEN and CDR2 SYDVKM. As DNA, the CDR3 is TGTGCCAGCAACTTCCGGGACACGAACCAAGAGACCCAGTACTTC. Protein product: CASNFRDTNQETQYF.

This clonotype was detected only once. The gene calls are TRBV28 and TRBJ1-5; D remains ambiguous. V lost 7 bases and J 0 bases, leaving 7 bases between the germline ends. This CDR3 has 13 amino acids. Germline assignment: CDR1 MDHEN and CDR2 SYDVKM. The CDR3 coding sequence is TGTGCCAGCACAGTCAGTAGCAATCAGCCCCAGCATTTT. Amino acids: CASTVSSNQPQHF.

The CDR3: CASLTGAWETQYF. CDR3 bases: TGTGCCAGCCTAACAGGGGCGTGGGAGACCCAGTACTTC. The chain employs TRBV6-2 or TRBV6-3 and TRBJ2-5; 7 nucleotides agree with TRBD1. The CDR3 has 13 amino acids. Germline CDR1 is MNHEY and CDR2 is SVGEGT. Trimming cost V 8 bases and J 5 bases; bases outside gene matches: 8.

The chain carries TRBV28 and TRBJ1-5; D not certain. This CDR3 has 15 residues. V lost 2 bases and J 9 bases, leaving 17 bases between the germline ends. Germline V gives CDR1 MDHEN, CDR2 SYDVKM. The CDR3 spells CASSLRGWGTRPQHF. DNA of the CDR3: TGTGCCAGCAGTTTAAGAGGATGGGGAACCCGGCCCCAGCATTTT.

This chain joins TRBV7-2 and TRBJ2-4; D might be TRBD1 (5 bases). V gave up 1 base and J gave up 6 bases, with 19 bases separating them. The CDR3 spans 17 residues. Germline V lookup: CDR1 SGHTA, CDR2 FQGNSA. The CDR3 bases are TGTGCCAGCAGCTTAGAAATAGGTCAGGGAAGGGCAAACATTCAGTACTTC. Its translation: CASSLEIGQGRANIQYF. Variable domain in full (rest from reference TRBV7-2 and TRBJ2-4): GAGVSQSPSNKVTEKGKDVELRCDPISGHTALYWYRQSLGQGLEFLIYFQGNSAPDKSGLPSDRFSAERTGGSVSTLTIQRTQQEDSAVYLCASSLEIGQGRANIQYFGAGTRLSVL.

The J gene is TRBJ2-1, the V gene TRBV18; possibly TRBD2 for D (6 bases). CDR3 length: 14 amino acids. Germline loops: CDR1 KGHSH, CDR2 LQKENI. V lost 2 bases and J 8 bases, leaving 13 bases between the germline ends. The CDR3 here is CASSPGRILDEQFF. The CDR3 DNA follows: TGTGCCAGCTCACCAGGGAGGATTCTAGATGAGCAGTTCTTC.

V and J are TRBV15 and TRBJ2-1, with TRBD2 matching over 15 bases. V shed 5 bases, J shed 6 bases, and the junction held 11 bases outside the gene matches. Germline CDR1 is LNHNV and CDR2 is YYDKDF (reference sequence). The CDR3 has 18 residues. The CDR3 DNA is TGTGCCACCAGCCGGGGACTAGCGGGAGGCCCTAGTGCCAATGAGCAGTTCTTC. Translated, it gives CATSRGLAGGPSANEQFF.

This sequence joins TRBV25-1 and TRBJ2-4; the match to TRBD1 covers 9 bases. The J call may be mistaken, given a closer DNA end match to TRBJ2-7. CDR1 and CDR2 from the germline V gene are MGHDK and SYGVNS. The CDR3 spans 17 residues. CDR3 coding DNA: TGTGCCAGCAGCGGAACACCGGGACAGGGATCCTTCTACGAGCAGTACTTC. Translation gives CASSGTPGQGSFYEQYF.

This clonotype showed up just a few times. CDR3 DNA sequence: TGCGCCAGCAGCCCCCCCTCCGGAGTCACAGATACGCAGTATTTT. It translates to CASSPPSGVTDTQYF. This chain links TRBV5-1 with TRBJ2-3; no definite D call. The germline gives CDR1 SGHRS, CDR2 YFSETQ. Trimming stripped 4 bases from V and 2 bases from J, with 14 bases between. The CDR3 loop spans 15 amino acids.

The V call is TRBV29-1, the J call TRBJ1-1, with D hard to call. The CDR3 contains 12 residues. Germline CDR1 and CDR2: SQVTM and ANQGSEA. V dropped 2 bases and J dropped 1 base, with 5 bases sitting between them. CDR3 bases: TGCAGCGTTGAACGTGGGAACACTGAAGCTTTCTTT. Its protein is CSVERGNTEAFF.

The CDR3 loop reads CASSLGDRGLADTQYF. DNA for the CDR3: TGCGCCAGCAGCCTCGGGGACAGGGGGCTTGCAGATACGCAGTATTTT. The chain joins TRBV4-1 to TRBJ2-3, with 12 bases that match TRBD1. The V and J ends lost 4 bases and 4 bases, in that order; junction bases with no gene match: 6. CDR1 and CDR2 (germline): MGHRA, YSYEKL. This CDR3 is 16 amino acids long.

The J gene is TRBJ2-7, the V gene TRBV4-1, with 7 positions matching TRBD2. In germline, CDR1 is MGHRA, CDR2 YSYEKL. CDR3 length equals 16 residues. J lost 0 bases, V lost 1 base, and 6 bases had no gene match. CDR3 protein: CASSQVGGRPSYEQYF. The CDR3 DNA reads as TGCGCCAGCAGCCAAGTCGGCGGGAGACCCTCCTACGAGCAGTACTTC.

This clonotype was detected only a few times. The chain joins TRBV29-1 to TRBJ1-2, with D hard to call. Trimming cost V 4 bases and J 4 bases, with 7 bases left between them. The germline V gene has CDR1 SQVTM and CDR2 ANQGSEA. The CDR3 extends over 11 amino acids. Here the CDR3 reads CSVGEAYGYTF. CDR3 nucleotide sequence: TGCAGCGTTGGGGAGGCCTATGGCTACACCTTC.